This TCR beta chain stems from a study of regulatory T cells in long-lasting Graves disease. Sample time point: persistent/refractory GD, antithyroid drugs over 5 years with positive TRAb. PBMCs provided the RNA from which the TCR library was made. Study results and caveats: Gene preferences differed: TRBV28, TRBJ1-2, TRBJ2-5 in persistent cases. Patients whose Graves' disease persisted exhibited lower TCR diversity than those newly diagnosed.

Library construction for TCR beta used iRepertoire HTBI primers and Arm-PCR of CDR3 regions. TCRdb re-derived calls from the multiplex PCR reads in MiXCR, one entry per CDR3 protein. This table holds roughly 360,000 distinct CDR3 sequences, 23% found once. The CDR3 has 15 amino acids. Germline CDR1 is LGHDT and CDR2 is YNNKEL (reference sequence). Trimming at V came to 3 bases and at J to 7 bases, leaving 8 bases not matched to a gene. This clonotype was seen at least ten times. Its cognate antigen is unknown. This chain connects TRBV3-1 to TRBJ1-4, with 7 bases lining up with TRBD1. The receptor's source is a woman aged 40 to 49 with Graves disease. Sample: peripheral blood mononuclear cells (PBMCs), taken when the disease was refractory, from a patient treated with antithyroid drugs. The CDR3 loop reads CASSQRGTAGEKLFF. DNA for the CDR3: TGTGCCAGCAGCCAGCGCGGGACAGCCGGTGAAAAACTGTTTTTT.